This TCR beta chain was sequenced during a study of cytomegalovirus exposure and HLA in healthy donors. Study results and limitations: Apparent HLA restriction characterized most CMV-associated TCR beta chains in a later analysis. Trimming of TCR beta V- and J-genes showed a link, identified in a later analysis, to a missense DCLRE1C variant. A later analysis, which compared TCR beta chains of equal frequency, found the HLA-associated ones more clonally expanded.

Nominally healthy donors were sampled, though unrecorded immune exposures were likely. CDR1 LNHNV and CDR2 YYDKDF come from the germline V gene (reference sequence). This CDR3 has 16 residues. V lost 1 base and J lost 0, with 11 bases in between. Amplification used 60 Vbeta primers and 13 Jbeta primers. Measured with immunoSEQ multiplex PCR; TCRdb has only the in-frame clones, and not every one. The profile shows 170,000 or so clones, 80% of them singletons. Notes on this clone: The antigen is unknown.

The chain couples TRBV15 to TRBJ2-3; TRBD1 is a possible D gene (5 bases). The source of this sequence is a boy aged 10-17 years in good health and CMV-seronegative. The sample was PBMCs. The DNA of the CDR3 is TGTGCCACCAGCAGAGGACAGCGCTTTAGCACAGATACGCAGTATTTT. Amino acid sequence: CATSRGQRFSTDTQYF. Full variable domain (rest looked up from reference TRBV15 and TRBJ2-3): DAMVIQNPRYQVTQFGKPVTLSCSQTLNHNVMYWYQQKSSQAPKLLFHYYDKDFNNEADTPDNFQSRRPNTSFCFLDIRSPGLGDTAMYLCATSRGQRFSTDTQYFGPGTRLTVL.